The 32 T cell receptor beta chains presented below share a single source sample, sequenced in a study of CD8 T cells in Susac syndrome. With random hexamers, reverse transcription was performed on roughly 0.5 to 1 ug of RNA. TCRdb re-called the immunoSEQ multiplex PCR reads with MiXCR, one entry per CDR3 protein. The sample yields hundreds of thousands of distinct CDR3 sequences, approximately 85% seen once. Input material: CD8+ T cells from PBMCs. Receptors were obtained from a human donor with multiple sclerosis.

J is TRBJ2-3 and V is TRBV3-1, with 7 bases matching TRBD2. The V gene's germline CDR1 is LGHDT and CDR2 YNNKEL (reference sequence). This CDR3 has 19 amino acids. Germline trimming cut 4 bases from V and 5 bases from J; bases unmatched to any gene: 21. The CDR3 sequence is CASSLQWGSAGVSGDTQYF. Written as DNA, the CDR3 is TGTGCCAGCAGCCTTCAGTGGGGGTCGGCGGGGGTCTCCGGAGATACGCAGTATTTT.

This rearrangement joins TRBV12-3 or TRBV12-4 to TRBJ1-2; no definite D call. The CDR3 contains 14 residues. V was pared by 5 bases and J by 7 bases, with 17 bases between. Here the CDR3 DNA reads TGTGCCAGCAGTACCTCAGGCCACCCTGGTGGCTACACCTTC. It specifies CASSTSGHPGGYTF.

Comment on this clonotype: The junction and the germline gene differ at one end; a read error may be behind it. This chain connects TRBV29-1 to TRBJ2-7; TRBD2 is a possible D gene (5 bases). The length of the CDR3 is 13 residues. The germline V gene has CDR1 SQVTM and CDR2 ANQGSEA. Here the CDR3 reads CSVEGGEFYEQYF. The CDR3 coding sequence is TGCAGCGTCGAAGGAGGTGAATTCTACGAGCAGTACTTC.

The gene calls are TRBV12-3 or TRBV12-4 and TRBJ2-3; TRBD1 agrees at 7 bases. The CDR3 runs 22 residues. Trimming cost V 6 bases and J 0 bases; bases outside gene matches: 27. In DNA form, the CDR3 reads TGTGCCAGCAGCTCATCTTTCTCCGGGACAGACGGAACAGAGTCTAGCACAGATACGCAGTATTTT. Protein: CASSSSFSGTDGTESSTDTQYF.

This chain uses TRBV4-2 with TRBJ2-3; D might be TRBD1 or TRBD2, each matching 5 bases. Germline assignment: CDR1 LGHNA and CDR2 YNFKEQ. V was cut by 0 bases and J by 3 bases, with 7 bases left in between. The length of the CDR3 is 14 residues. DNA for the CDR3: TGTGCCAGCAGCCAAGAGAGGGGTACAGATACGCAGTATTTT. The encoded protein is CASSQERGTDTQYF.

The chain joins TRBV15 to TRBJ2-7; D uncertain. CDR1 is LNHNV, CDR2 YYDKDF, per germline (reference sequence). Deletions cut 1 base from V and 4 bases from J, with 14 bases between. The CDR3 covers 15 residues. The CDR3 protein is CATSRVPGPTYEQYF. The CDR3 DNA reads as TGTGCCACCAGCAGAGTCCCGGGCCCAACGTACGAGCAGTACTTC. The full variable domain, rest sourced from reference TRBV15 and TRBJ2-7, is DAMVIQNPRYQVTQFGKPVTLSCSQTLNHNVMYWYQQKSSQAPKLLFHYYDKDFNNEADTPDNFQSRRPNTSFCFLDIRSPGLGDTAMYLCATSRVPGPTYEQYFGPGTRLTVT.

This clonotype was counted a single time. The rearrangement joins TRBV7-9 to TRBJ2-1; D uncertain. The CDR3 totals 18 residues. V dropped 3 bases and J dropped 0 bases, with 18 bases sitting between them. CDR1 and CDR2 from the germline V gene are SEHNR and FQNEAQ (reference sequence). The CDR3 sequence is CASSFDTVRLYSYNEQFF. CDR3 in DNA: TGTGCCAGCAGCTTTGATACAGTCCGCCTCTACTCCTACAATGAGCAGTTCTTC. Filled out from reference TRBV7-9 and TRBJ2-1, the complete variable domain reads DTGVSQNPRHKITKRGQNVTFRCDPISEHNRLYWYRQTLGQGPEFLTYFQNEAQLEKSRLLSDRFSAERPKGSFSTLEIQRTEQGDSAMYLCASSFDTVRLYSYNEQFFGPGTRLTVL.

This sequence joins TRBV4-1 and TRBJ1-1; D is unresolved. Trimming pared 0 bases from V and 6 bases from J, leaving 8 bases between. This CDR3 is built from 13 residues. CDR1 MGHRA and CDR2 YSYEKL come from the germline V gene. The CDR3 reads CASSQEYGAEAFF. CDR3 coding DNA: TGCGCCAGCAGCCAAGAATATGGCGCTGAAGCTTTCTTT.

This chain connects TRBV27 to TRBJ2-1; D uncertain. This CDR3 is built from 13 residues. Per the germline V gene, CDR1 is MNHEY and CDR2 is SMNVEV (reference sequence). Trimming pared 2 bases from V and 4 bases from J, leaving 6 bases between. This chain's CDR3 is CASSLNQYNEQFF. The CDR3 DNA is TGTGCCAGCAGTTTAAACCAGTACAATGAGCAGTTCTTC.

The rearrangement joins TRBV5-6 to TRBJ1-3, with TRBD1 matching over 7 bases. Trimming removed 2 bases from V and 6 bases from J; junction bases left unmatched: 5. Germline values: CDR1 SGHDT, CDR2 YYEEEE. The CDR3 loop spans 14 amino acids. CDR3 loop: CASSFTGAENTIYF. DNA for the CDR3: TGTGCCAGCAGCTTTACAGGGGCTGAAAACACCATATATTTT.

The CDR3 is CASSQGWGQGREAFF. Here the CDR3 DNA reads TGCGCCAGCAGCCAAGGCTGGGGCCAGGGGCGAGAAGCTTTCTTT. The chain couples TRBV4-1 to TRBJ1-1; possibly TRBD1 for D (6 bases). This CDR3 has 15 amino acids. Germline V gene sequence: CDR1 MGHRA, CDR2 YSYEKL. The V end was cut by 1 base, the J end by 8 bases, with 17 bases between.

The chain is built from TRBV10-3 and TRBJ1-1; TRBD1 might be the D (5 bases). V lost 7 bases to trimming and J lost 3 bases, with 18 bases between them. Per germline, CDR1 ENHRY and CDR2 SYGVKD. This CDR3 has 15 residues. CDR3: CAITTTGGYYTEAFF. CDR3 bases: TGTGCCATCACCACAACAGGCGGATACTACACTGAAGCTTTCTTT.

V usage is TRBV28 and J usage is TRBJ2-1; 11 nucleotides line up with TRBD2. The germline V gene has CDR1 MDHEN and CDR2 SYDVKM. Losses at the gene ends were 8 bases for V and 4 bases for J; bases not matched to a gene: 4. The CDR3 is 14 amino acids. The DNA of the CDR3 is TGTGCCAGCGAGGGGACTAGCGGATACAATGAGCAGTTCTTC. Its protein product is CASEGTSGYNEQFF.

This clonotype was observed once. The chain links TRBV5-6 to TRBJ2-1, with D perhaps given as TRBD1 or TRBD2 (5 bases each). CDR1 SGHDT and CDR2 YYEEEE come from the germline V gene. V was cut by 0 bases and J by 5 bases, with 24 bases left in between. The CDR3 is made up of 19 amino acids. CDR3 nucleotides: TGTGCCAGCAGCTTGGTTATTAGGTTCCGGGGTGGGGGTGACAATGAGCAGTTCTTC. It specifies CASSLVIRFRGGGDNEQFF. The full variable domain, with the rest looked up from reference TRBV5-6 and TRBJ2-1, is DAGVTQSPTHLIKTRGQQVTLRCSPKSGHDTVSWYQQALGQGPQFIFQYYEEEERQRGNFPDRFSGHQFPNYSSELNVNALLLGDSALYLCASSLVIRFRGGGDNEQFFGPGTRLTVL.

The table lists this clonotype with a count of one. The chain recombines TRBV15 with TRBJ1-4; 12 nucleotides agree with TRBD1. V shed 6 bases and J 2 bases; nucleotides not matched to a gene: 7. CDR1 and CDR2 (germline): LNHNV, YYDKDF (reference sequence). The CDR3 loop spans 17 amino acids. The CDR3 region has the DNA TGTGCCACCAGACGTGGGGGACAGGGGGCGACTAATGAAAAACTGTTTTTT. As protein: CATRRGGQGATNEKLFF.

The CDR3 region has the DNA TGTGCCAGCAGTTTATCCCGGACAGGGGGTACCGGGGAGCTGTTTTTT. Translating gives CASSLSRTGGTGELFF. The V call is TRBV27, the J call TRBJ2-2; TRBD1 agrees at 10 bases. This CDR3 region has 16 residues. The germline V gene encodes CDR1 MNHEY and CDR2 SMNVEV (reference sequence). The V and J ends lost 0 bases and 5 bases, in that order; junction bases with no gene match: 3.

The chain employs TRBV27 and TRBJ1-6; TRBD1 might be the D (5 bases). Germline values: CDR1 MNHEY, CDR2 SMNVEV (reference sequence). V was clipped by 3 bases and J by 9 bases, with 12 bases between them. This CDR3 has 14 residues. The CDR3 DNA follows: TGTGCCAGCAGTTTGGGGGGTAGGGTTTCACCCCTCCACTTT. Translated, it gives CASSLGGRVSPLHF.

The chain joins TRBV28 to TRBJ2-7, with D possibly matching TRBD2 (5 bases). Germline loops: CDR1 MDHEN, CDR2 SYDVKM. Trimming cost V 5 bases and J 3 bases, with 14 bases left between them. This CDR3 contains 14 residues. The CDR3 protein is CASSLVGDYYEQYF. The CDR3 DNA sequence: TGTGCCAGCAGTCTCGTGGGAGATTACTACGAGCAGTACTTC.

The DNA for the CDR3 is TGTGCCAGCAGCCAAAAGGGACCGACTGTCTATTCACCCCTCCACTTT. Translating it yields CASSQKGPTVYSPLHF. J is TRBJ1-6 and V is TRBV3-1, with D possibly TRBD1 on 5 matching bases. There are 16 residues in the CDR3. CDR1 and CDR2 from the germline V gene are LGHDT and YNNKEL (reference sequence). Trimming pared 2 bases from V and 8 bases from J, leaving 16 bases between.

This clonotype was seen a single time. V is TRBV11-2 and J is TRBJ2-3; TRBD1 matches 7 bases. The CDR3 has 17 residues. The trim removed 0 bases at V and 0 bases at J, leaving 6 bases unmatched. In germline, CDR1 is SGHAT, CDR2 FQNNGV. In nucleotides, the CDR3 is TGTGCCAGCAGCTTAGACCCGACAGGGATTAGCACAGATACGCAGTATTTT. It yields the protein CASSLDPTGISTDTQYF.

This rearrangement joins TRBV7-6 to TRBJ2-7; 9 bases line up with TRBD1. The CDR3 is 16 amino acids. V was pared by 5 bases and J by 5 bases, with 13 bases of the junction left unmatched. The germline V gene has CDR1 SGHVS and CDR2 FNYEAQ. The CDR3 nucleotides read TGTGCCAGCAGCCTTACAACCGGGACAGGGCTCCACGAGCAGTACTTC. Its protein product is CASSLTTGTGLHEQYF.

This sequence joins TRBV28 and TRBJ2-7, with a possible D match to TRBD1 (6 bases). The V gene lost 6 bases and the J gene lost 5 bases, with 20 bases spanning the gap. The V gene's germline CDR1 is MDHEN and CDR2 SYDVKM. CDR3 length: 15 amino acids. The CDR3 spells CASSQPLGAWDEQYF. CDR3 nucleotide sequence: TGTGCCAGCAGCCAACCCCTGGGGGCCTGGGACGAGCAGTACTTC. The variable domain in full, completed from reference TRBV28 and TRBJ2-7, reads DVKVTQSSRYLVKRTGEKVFLECVQDMDHENMFWYRQDPGLGLRLIYFSYDVKMKEKGDIPEGYSVSREKKERFSLILESASTNQTSMYLCASSQPLGAWDEQYFGPGTRLTVT.

The rearrangement links TRBV4-1 to TRBJ1-2; D is possibly TRBD1 (5 bases). Germline CDR1 and CDR2: MGHRA and YSYEKL. This CDR3 contains 12 residues. The V gene lost 5 bases and the J gene lost 5 bases, with 9 bases spanning the gap. The CDR3: CASSRDAYGYTF. The DNA of the CDR3 is TGCGCCAGCAGCAGGGACGCGTATGGCTACACCTTC.

CDR3: CAWSVQQEGNSPLHF. As DNA, the CDR3 is TGTGCCTGGAGTGTACAGCAGGAGGGGAATTCACCCCTCCACTTT. The chain joins TRBV30 to TRBJ1-6, with D possibly TRBD1 on 5 matching bases. V gave up 0 bases and J gave up 7 bases, with 13 bases separating them. The CDR3 sequence is 15 residues long. CDR1 and CDR2 from the germline V gene are GTSNPN and SVGIG (reference sequence).

This chain uses TRBV28 with TRBJ2-7; the match to TRBD2 covers 8 bases. This CDR3 region has 14 residues. V dropped 7 bases and J dropped 4; count of bases not matched to a gene: 9. Germline CDR1 is MDHEN and CDR2 is SYDVKM. Here the CDR3 reads CASIGGGGRYEQYF. CDR3 DNA: TGTGCCAGCATTGGGGGAGGCGGGAGGTACGAGCAGTACTTC.

This chain connects TRBV12-3 or TRBV12-4 to TRBJ2-2, with 14 bases fitting TRBD2. The CDR3 is made up of 16 amino acids. The junction had 4 bases not matched to a gene; V was cut back by 6 bases and J by 4 bases. The CDR3 here is CASRPGLAGGTGELFF. DNA of the CDR3: TGTGCCAGCAGACCCGGACTAGCGGGAGGCACCGGGGAGCTGTTTTTT.

CDR3 nucleotides: TGTGCCAGCAGCCCGATTTTGGGTACAGGCACCGGGGAGCTGTTTTTT. It specifies CASSPILGTGTGELFF. The chain links TRBV13 to TRBJ2-2; D might be TRBD1 (5 bases). V was trimmed by 5 bases and J by 4 bases, leaving 17 bases between them. In germline, CDR1 is PRHDT, CDR2 FYEKMQ (reference sequence). This CDR3 region has 16 residues.

This clonotype was counted a few times. J is TRBJ2-1 and V is TRBV6-1; 10 positions agree with TRBD1. From germline, CDR1 is MNHNS and CDR2 SASEGT. The CDR3 extends over 15 amino acids. Trimming at V came to 6 bases and at J to 6 bases, leaving 8 bases not matched to a gene. This chain's CDR3 is CASSGTGEGFNEQFF. The DNA of the CDR3 is TGTGCCAGCAGCGGGACAGGGGAGGGGTTCAATGAGCAGTTCTTC.

The chain combines TRBV6-5 with TRBJ1-1; 8 bases align to TRBD1. Looked up from germline, CDR1 is MNHEY and CDR2 is SVGAGI. The CDR3 has 13 residues. V trimming: 6 bases; J trimming: 6 bases; junction bases outside the gene matches: 6. The CDR3 here is CASRPTGVAEAFF. The CDR3 nucleotides read TGTGCCAGCAGGCCGACAGGGGTGGCTGAAGCTTTCTTT.

The chain carries TRBV7-9 and TRBJ1-1, with D maybe TRBD1 (5 bases). From germline, CDR1 is SEHNR and CDR2 FQNEAQ (reference sequence). The CDR3 sequence is 14 residues long. The V gene lost 5 bases and the J gene lost 7 bases, with 17 bases spanning the gap. This CDR3 is CASSGGGVRDEAFF. CDR3 sequence (DNA): TGTGCCAGCAGCGGGGGTGGTGTCAGGGATGAAGCTTTCTTT.

The genes are TRBV27 and TRBJ2-7; D not resolved. This CDR3 region has 13 residues. Between the trimmed V and J ends, which lost 5 bases and 3 bases, there was a span of 11 bases. Germline assignment: CDR1 MNHEY and CDR2 SMNVEV (reference sequence). The CDR3 protein is CASSGDALYEQYF. The CDR3 DNA reads TGTGCCAGCAGTGGTGACGCCCTCTACGAGCAGTACTTC.

The rearrangement joins TRBV4-1 to TRBJ2-7, with 14 bases that match TRBD2. Germline V gene data show CDR1 as MGHRA and CDR2 as YSYEKL. Losses at the gene ends were 1 base for V and 4 bases for J; bases not matched to a gene: 9. The CDR3 runs to 18 residues. The CDR3 spells CASSQVGTSGSLKYEQYF. In DNA form, the CDR3 reads TGCGCCAGCAGCCAAGTCGGGACTAGCGGGAGTTTGAAGTACGAGCAGTACTTC.